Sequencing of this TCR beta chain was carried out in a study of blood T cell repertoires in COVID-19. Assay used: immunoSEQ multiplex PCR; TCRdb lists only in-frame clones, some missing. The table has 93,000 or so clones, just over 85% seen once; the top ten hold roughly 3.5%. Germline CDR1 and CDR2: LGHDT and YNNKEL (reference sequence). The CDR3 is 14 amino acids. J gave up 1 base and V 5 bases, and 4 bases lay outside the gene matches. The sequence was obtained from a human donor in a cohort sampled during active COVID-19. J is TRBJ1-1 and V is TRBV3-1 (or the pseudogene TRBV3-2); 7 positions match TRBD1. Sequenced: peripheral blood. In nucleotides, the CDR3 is TGTGCCAGCAGCGCCCGGGACAGGAACACTGAAGCTTTCTTT. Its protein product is CASSARDRNTEAFF.